The clone carrying this T cell receptor beta chain showed up just once. This sample was taken from a study of blood T cell repertoires in COVID-19. Overall study: The United States, Italy and Spain supplied acute and convalescent COVID-19 samples. The analysed material was cDNA or gDNA that came from T cells, B-cell-depleted T cells, or PBMCs.

In the authors' workflow: By means of reference gene primer amplification, nucleated cell counts were estimated. Clones were read by immunoSEQ multiplex PCR, and TCRdb kept only the in-frame ones, dropping some. The D gene and trimming were derived from the DNA, and the V and J assignments and clone size from that table. The sample holds about 310,000 clones; around 86% are singletons and the top ten take over 1%. This CDR3 comprises 13 residues. Trimming removed 5 bases from V and 7 bases from J, with 14 bases in between. Germline V gene lookup returns CDR1 SEHNR and CDR2 FQNEAQ (reference sequence).

Material: peripheral blood. The rearrangement links TRBV7-9 to TRBJ1-2; no clear D gene. This TCR was recovered from a man in his 70s with acute or convalescent COVID-19. The CDR3 DNA is TGTGCCAGCAGCCCCGGATTCGCAGGTGGCTACACCTTC. This sequence encodes CASSPGFAGGYTF.